The present T cell receptor (beta chain) was sequenced within a study of blood T cell repertoires in COVID-19. At the level of the study: COVID-19 samples, acute and convalescent, were from the United States, Italy and Spain.

V was cut by 6 bases and J by 0 bases, with 10 bases left in between. This CDR3 is 14 amino acids long. In germline, CDR1 is SGHDT, CDR2 YYEEEE. The assay was immunoSEQ multiplex PCR, and TCRdb's table has in-frame clones only and misses some. Of some 120,000 clones detected, approximately 84% appear once; the ten largest clones hold over 9%. The V call is TRBV5-6, the J call TRBJ1-5, with D perhaps TRBD1 (5 bases). The source is a woman aged 55 to 70 with acute or convalescent COVID-19. Material: peripheral blood. For the CDR3, the DNA is TGTGCCAGCACCAAAGGGGATAGCAATCAGCCCCAGCATTTT. It specifies CASTKGDSNQPQHF.